Listed below are T cell receptor beta chains from one sample, sequenced in a study of PD-1 blockade in mismatch repair-deficient tumors. Here immunoSEQ multiplex PCR was the method, and the copy in TCRdb shows in-frame clones only, minus some. The table includes 90,000 to 130,000 clones, roughly 80% detected once. Sequenced here: peripheral blood, sampled approximately 14 months after starting pembrolizumab. The receptors come from an adult with mismatch repair-deficient cancer. CDR3s include the opening cysteine and the closing phenylalanine or tryptophan. Each record gives: J gene, clone size, V gene, D gene, CDR3 DNA, CDR3 protein. D genes are given only for firm matches. Only part of the rows carry a size: once, few, many, or a class if the clone is expanded.

TRBJ2-2	-	TRBV19	-	TGTGCCAGTAGACGAGGAGGGAAGAGAGGGACCGGGGAGCTGTTTTTT	CASRRGGKRGTGELFF
TRBJ1-3	-	TRBV30	-	TGTGCCTGGAGTCCGGCCTTCGACTCTGGAAACACCATATATTTT	CAWSPAFDSGNTIYF
TRBJ1-4	-	TRBV10-3	-	TGTGCCATCAGTGGTGGAGGGGTTTATGAAAAACTGTTTTTT	CAISGGGVYEKLFF
TRBJ2-3	-	TRBV6-5	TRBD1	TGTGCCACGACCGGGACAGGGGGCGTGAATACGCAGTATTTT	CATTGTGGVNTQYF
TRBJ2-1	-	TRBV11-1	-	TGTGCCAGCAGCCTAGGCAGCGGCGGTGAGCAGTTCTTC	CASSLGSGGEQFF
TRBJ1-2	-	TRBV7-2	-	TGTGCCAGCAGCTTAGAACCCCCAACATATGGCTACACCTTC	CASSLEPPTYGYTF
TRBJ2-5	-	TRBV9	TRBD2	TGTGCCAGCAGCGTTGGTCTAGCGGGAGTCGGTGAGACCCAGTACTTC	CASSVGLAGVGETQYF
TRBJ2-5	-	TRBV7-6	TRBD2	TGTGCCAGCAGCCCCCCAGCGGGAGGGTCCCAAGAGACCCAGTACTTC	CASSPPAGGSQETQYF
TRBJ2-3	once	TRBV5-5	-	TGTGCCAGCAGCTACCAAGCTAGTGGTTTTTCAGATACGCAGTATTTT	CASSYQASGFSDTQYF
TRBJ2-7	-	TRBV6-5	TRBD2	TGTGCCAGCAGTTACCTAGCGGGGGGCTCCTACGAGCAGTACTTC	CASSYLAGGSYEQYF
TRBJ2-5	-	TRBV30	-	TGTGCCTGGGGGTTGGGCCAAGAGACCCAGTACTTC	CAWGLGQETQYF
TRBJ2-2	-	TRBV30	-	TGTGCCTGGAGTTGGGCCACCGGGGAGCTGTTTTTT	CAWSWATGELFF
TRBJ2-6	-	TRBV21-1	-	TGTGCCAGCAGCAAAAAACAGCGAGACTCTGGGGCCAACGTCCTGACTTTC	CASSKKQRDSGANVLTF
TRBJ2-7	-	TRBV6-4	-	TGTGCCACCCGGGACACAATTTACGAGCAGTACTTC	CATRDTIYEQYF
TRBJ1-1	-	TRBV25-1	-	TGTGCCAGCAAGGCGGGAAAGGACACTGAAGCTTTCTTT	CASKAGKDTEAFF
TRBJ1-5	once	TRBV29-1	TRBD1	TGCAGCGTGCGAACAGGGGGCGACCAGCCCCAGCATTTT	CSVRTGGDQPQHF
TRBJ2-1	-	TRBV11-2	TRBD2	TGTGCCAGCAGCTTAGGGCCGGGACTAGCGGGATCATACAATGAGCAGTTCTTC	CASSLGPGLAGSYNEQFF
TRBJ2-7	few	TRBV19	TRBD2	TGTGCCAGTAGTCCGTCCGGGACTAGCGGGATCTACGAGCAGTACTTC	CASSPSGTSGIYEQYF